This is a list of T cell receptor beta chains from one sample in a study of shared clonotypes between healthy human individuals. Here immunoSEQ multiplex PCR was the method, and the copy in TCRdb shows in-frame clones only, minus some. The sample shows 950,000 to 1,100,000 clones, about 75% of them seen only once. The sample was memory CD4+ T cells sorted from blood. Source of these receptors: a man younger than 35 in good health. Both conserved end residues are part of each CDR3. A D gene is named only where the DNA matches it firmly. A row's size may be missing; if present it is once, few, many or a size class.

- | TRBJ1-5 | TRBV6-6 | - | CASSYSENQPQHF | TGTGCCAGCAGTTACTCGGAGAATCAGCCCCAGCATTTT
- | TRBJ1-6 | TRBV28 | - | CASSLGASYNSPLHF | TGTGCCAGCAGTTTAGGTGCCTCCTATAATTCACCCCTCCACTTT
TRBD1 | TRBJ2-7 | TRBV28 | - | CASSAGTGKFAYEQYF | TGTGCCAGCAGTGCCGGGACAGGGAAGTTTGCGTACGAGCAGTACTTC
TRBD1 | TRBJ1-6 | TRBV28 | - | CASSLGTGYNSPLHF | TGTGCCAGCAGCCTAGGGACAGGGTATAATTCACCCCTCCACTTT
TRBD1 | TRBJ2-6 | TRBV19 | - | CASSMGTGRAGANVLTF | TGTGCCAGTAGTATGGGGACAGGGAGGGCTGGGGCCAACGTCCTGACTTTC
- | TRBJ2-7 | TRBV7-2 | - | CASSLDQYEQYF | TGTGCCAGCAGCTTAGATCAGTACGAGCAGTACTTC
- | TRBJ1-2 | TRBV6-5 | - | CASIPGAGQGYTF | TGTGCCAGCATCCCGGGGGCAGGGCAAGGCTACACCTTC
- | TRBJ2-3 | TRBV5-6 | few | CAGYEAGRADTQYF | TGTGCCGGCTACGAGGCGGGGCGGGCAGATACGCAGTATTTT
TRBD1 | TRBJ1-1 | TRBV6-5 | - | CASSAPGQGRTEAFF | TGTGCCAGCAGTGCCCCTGGACAGGGGAGGACTGAAGCTTTCTTT
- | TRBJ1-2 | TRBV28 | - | CASSSQGFRGYTF | TGTGCCAGCAGTTCGCAGGGTTTTCGGGGCTACACCTTC
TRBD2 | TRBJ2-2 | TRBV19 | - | CASSPGLAGGRTGELFF | TGTGCCAGTAGTCCCGGACTAGCGGGAGGCCGAACCGGGGAGCTGTTTTTT
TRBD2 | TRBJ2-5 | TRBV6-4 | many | CASSEAAGGQETQYF | TGTGCCAGCAGTGAAGCGGCGGGGGGCCAAGAGACCCAGTACTTC
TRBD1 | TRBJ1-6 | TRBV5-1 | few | CASSLPGGYNSPLHF | TGCGCCAGCAGCTTGCCAGGGGGGTATAATTCACCCCTCCACTTT
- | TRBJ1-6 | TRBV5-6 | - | CASSPLGVDNSPLHF | TGTGCCAGCAGCCCCCTTGGGGTCGATAATTCACCCCTCCACTTT
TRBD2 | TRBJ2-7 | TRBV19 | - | CASSKPGGAGGPIREQYF | TGTGCCAGTAGCAAGCCCGGGGGAGCGGGAGGGCCGATCCGGGAGCAGTACTTC
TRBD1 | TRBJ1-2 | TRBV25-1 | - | CASSEPGTAYGYTF | TGTGCCAGCAGTGAACCCGGGACAGCCTATGGCTACACCTTC
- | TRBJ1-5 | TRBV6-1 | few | CASSDGADQPQHF | TGTGCCAGCAGTGACGGGGCCGATCAGCCCCAGCATTTT
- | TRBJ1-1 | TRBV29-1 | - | CSVPGLGSTEAFF | TGCAGCGTCCCAGGGTTGGGGAGCACTGAAGCTTTCTTT
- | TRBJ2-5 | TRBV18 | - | CASSPPDRRQETQYF | TGTGCCAGCTCACCACCGGATAGGCGACAAGAGACCCAGTACTTC
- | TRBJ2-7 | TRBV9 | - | CASSVRGRESGCEQYF | TGTGCCAGCAGCGTAAGGGGTCGCGAATCAGGTTGCGAGCAGTACTTC
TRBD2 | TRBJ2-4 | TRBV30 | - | CAWSVLFQAQFREGSSIQYF | TGTGCCTGGAGTGTACTCTTCCAGGCGCAATTCCGGGAGGGCTCCTCCATTCAGTACTTC
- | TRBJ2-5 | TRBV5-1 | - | CASSLGRGLLMETQYF | TGCGCCAGCAGCTTGGGACGGGGGCTTCTGATGGAGACCCAGTACTTC
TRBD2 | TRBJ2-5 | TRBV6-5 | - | CASSYSASGAETQYF | TGTGCCAGCAGTTACTCTGCTAGCGGCGCAGAGACCCAGTACTTC
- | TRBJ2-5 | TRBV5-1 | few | CASSGEGGETQYF | TGCGCCAGCTCCGGAGAGGGTGGGGAGACCCAGTACTTC
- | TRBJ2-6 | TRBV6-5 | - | CASARPSGANVLTF | TGTGCCAGCGCACGACCCTCTGGGGCCAACGTCCTGACTTTC
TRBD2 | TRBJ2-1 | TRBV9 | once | CASSASGNSYNEQFF | TGTGCCAGCAGCGCCAGCGGGAACTCCTACAATGAGCAGTTCTTC
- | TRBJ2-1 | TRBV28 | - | CASSPQGEGVLNEQFF | TGTGCCAGCAGTCCCCAAGGGGAAGGGGTGTTGAATGAGCAGTTCTTC
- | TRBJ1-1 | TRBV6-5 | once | CASSSLGGATEAFF | TGTGCCAGCAGTTCGCTCGGTGGGGCTACTGAAGCTTTCTTT
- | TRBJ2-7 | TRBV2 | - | CASSMTLGLRPSEQYF | TGTGCCAGCAGCATGACCCTAGGCCTTCGCCCCTCCGAGCAGTACTTC
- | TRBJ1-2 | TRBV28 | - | CASSLYAGAGANYGYTF | TGTGCCAGCAGTTTATACGCGGGGGCCGGCGCTAACTATGGCTACACCTTC
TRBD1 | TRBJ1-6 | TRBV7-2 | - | CASSLRTGGYNSPLHF | TGTGCCAGCAGCTTACGGACAGGGGGCTATAATTCACCCCTCCACTTT
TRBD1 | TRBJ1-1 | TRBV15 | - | CATSRPTGRGSEAFF | TGTGCCACCAGCAGACCGACAGGGAGGGGTTCTGAAGCTTTCTTT
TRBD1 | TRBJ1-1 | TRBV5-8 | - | CASSRDRGLFNTEAFF | TGTGCCAGCAGCCGGGACAGGGGTTTGTTCAACACTGAAGCTTTCTTT
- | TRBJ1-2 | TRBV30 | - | CAWSVYREGYTF | TGTGCCTGGAGTGTTTACAGAGAGGGCTACACCTTC
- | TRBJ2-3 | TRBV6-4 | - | CASSDSGATDTQYF | TGTGCCAGCAGTGACTCCGGGGCAACAGATACGCAGTATTTT
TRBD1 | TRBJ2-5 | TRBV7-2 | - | CASSSDRGQTQYF | TGTGCCAGCAGCTCCGATAGGGGGCAGACCCAGTACTTC
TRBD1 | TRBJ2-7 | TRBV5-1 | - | CASSLDRGRVEQYF | TGCGCCAGCAGCTTGGACAGGGGTCGGGTTGAGCAGTACTTC
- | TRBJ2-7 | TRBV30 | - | CAWSLTAAYEQYF | TGTGCCTGGAGTCTAACAGCGGCCTACGAGCAGTACTTC
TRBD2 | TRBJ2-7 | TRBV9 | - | CASSPQAGGPSYEQYF | TGTGCCAGCAGCCCCCAGGCGGGGGGACCTTCCTACGAGCAGTACTTC
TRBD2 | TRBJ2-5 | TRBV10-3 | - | CAISAGAGMGETQYF | TGTGCCATCAGTGCCGGAGCGGGGATGGGAGAGACCCAGTACTTC
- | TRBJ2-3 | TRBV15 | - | CATSRGAGIADTQYF | TGTGCCACCAGCAGAGGGGCAGGGATCGCAGATACGCAGTATTTT
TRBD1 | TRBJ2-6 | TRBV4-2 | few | CASSQEGLGDRFSGANVLTF | TGTGCCAGCAGCCAAGAGGGCCTCGGGGACAGGTTCTCTGGGGCCAACGTCCTGACTTTC
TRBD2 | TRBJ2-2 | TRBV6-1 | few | CASSARLAGATGELFF | TGTGCCAGCAGTGCTCGACTAGCGGGGGCCACCGGGGAGCTGTTTTTT
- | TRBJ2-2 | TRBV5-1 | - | CASSLPAGATGELFF | TGCGCCAGCAGCTTACCAGCGGGTGCCACCGGGGAGCTGTTTTTT
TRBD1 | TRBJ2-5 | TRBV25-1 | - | CASALPSSGQGKETQYF | TGTGCCAGCGCCCTTCCCAGCAGTGGACAGGGAAAAGAGACCCAGTACTTC
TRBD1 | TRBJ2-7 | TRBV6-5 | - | CASSGGGTGDYEQYF | TGTGCCAGCAGTGGAGGCGGGACAGGGGACTACGAGCAGTACTTC
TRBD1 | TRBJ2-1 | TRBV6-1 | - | CASSDDRGSYNEQFF | TGTGCCAGCAGCGATGACAGGGGGTCCTACAATGAGCAGTTCTTC
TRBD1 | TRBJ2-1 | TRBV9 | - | CASSVDVPGQSTRHEQFF | TGTGCCAGCAGCGTAGACGTTCCGGGACAGTCGACGAGGCATGAGCAGTTCTTC
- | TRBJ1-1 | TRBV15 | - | CATSGSGRSNTEAFF | TGTGCCACCAGCGGAAGTGGACGCAGTAACACTGAAGCTTTCTTT
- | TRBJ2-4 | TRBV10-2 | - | CASSIGDNGKNIQYF | TGCGCCAGCAGTATCGGGGATAATGGCAAAAACATTCAGTACTTC
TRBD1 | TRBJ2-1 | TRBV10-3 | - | CASGTGGHRSYEQFF | TGTGCCTCGGGGACAGGGGGCCACCGGTCGTATGAGCAGTTCTTC
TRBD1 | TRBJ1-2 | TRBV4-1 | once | CASSQDRVAGQGRNYGYTF | TGCGCCAGCAGCCAAGATCGCGTAGCGGGACAGGGGCGAAACTATGGCTACACCTTC
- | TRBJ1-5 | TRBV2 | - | CASRVYNQPQHF | TGTGCCAGCCGGGTGTACAATCAGCCCCAGCATTTT
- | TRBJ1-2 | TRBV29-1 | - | CSVEDTVHFGYTF | TGCAGCGTTGAAGACACAGTGCATTTTGGCTACACCTTC
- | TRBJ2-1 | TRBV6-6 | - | CASSYSSGNNEQFF | TGTGCCAGCAGTTACTCGTCCGGGAACAATGAGCAGTTCTTC
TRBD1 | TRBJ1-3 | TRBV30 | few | CAWSVQGIQGWGGNTIYF | TGTGCCTGGAGTGTACAGGGGATCCAGGGATGGGGAGGAAACACCATATATTTT
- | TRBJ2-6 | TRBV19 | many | CASSIVGAGANVLTF | TGTGCCAGTAGTATAGTAGGGGCTGGGGCCAACGTCCTGACTTTC
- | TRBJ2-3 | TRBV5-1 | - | CASSESIGPDTQYF | TGCGCCAGCAGCGAATCAATCGGGCCAGATACGCAGTATTTT
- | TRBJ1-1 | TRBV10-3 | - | CAIRFLSGTEAFF | TGTGCCATCAGGTTCTTGTCGGGCACTGAAGCTTTCTTT